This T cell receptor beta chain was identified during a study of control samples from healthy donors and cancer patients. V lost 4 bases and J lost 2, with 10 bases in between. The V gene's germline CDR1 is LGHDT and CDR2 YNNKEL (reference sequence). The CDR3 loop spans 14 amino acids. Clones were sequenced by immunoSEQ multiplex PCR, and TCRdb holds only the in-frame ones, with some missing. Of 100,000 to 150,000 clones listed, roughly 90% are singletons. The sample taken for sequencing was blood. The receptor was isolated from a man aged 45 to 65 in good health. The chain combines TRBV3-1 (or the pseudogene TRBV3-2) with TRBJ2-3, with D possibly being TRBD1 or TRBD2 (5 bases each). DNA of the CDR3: TGTGCCAGCAGCCGCCGGGGACCCACAGATACGCAGTATTTT. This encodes CASSRRGPTDTQYF.